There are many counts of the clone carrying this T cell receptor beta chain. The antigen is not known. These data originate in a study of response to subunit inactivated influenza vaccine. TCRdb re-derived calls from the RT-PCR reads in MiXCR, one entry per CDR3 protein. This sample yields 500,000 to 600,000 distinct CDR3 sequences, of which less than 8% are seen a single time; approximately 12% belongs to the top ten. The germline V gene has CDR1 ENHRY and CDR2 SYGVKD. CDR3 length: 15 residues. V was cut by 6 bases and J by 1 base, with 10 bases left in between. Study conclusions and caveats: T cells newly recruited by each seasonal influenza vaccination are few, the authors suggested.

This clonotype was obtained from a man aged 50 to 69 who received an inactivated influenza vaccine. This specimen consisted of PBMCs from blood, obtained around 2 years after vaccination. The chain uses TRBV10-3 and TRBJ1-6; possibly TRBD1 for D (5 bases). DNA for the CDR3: TGTGCCATCAGAGAGCAGGGTTCCTATAATTCACCCCTCCACTTT. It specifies CAIREQGSYNSPLHF.